The TCR beta chain under discussion was sequenced for a study of T cells in women clearing cervical HPV infection. Points from the study as a whole: Timing of associations relative to infection is unclear; T-cell subsets were not isolated. TRBV6-7 abundance was lower in cases than controls (around 0.1% versus 0.15%).

The J segment lost 3 bases and the V segment lost 5 bases, leaving 12 bases of the junction unmatched. Germline V gene sequence: CDR1 DFQATT, CDR2 SNEGSKA (reference sequence). This CDR3 region has 16 residues. With respect to this clone: Its antigen remains unidentified. The read terminates 3 residues before the CDR3 end, so the remaining end is supplied by the germline J gene.

The protocol was immunoSEQ multiplex PCR, while the TCRdb copy is restricted to in-frame clones and leaves out a portion. The sample data list tens of thousands of clones. The clonotype was recovered from a woman aged 18 to 75 with a cervical HPV16 infection that either progressed to CIN3+ or cleared (not recorded which). The chain links TRBV20-1 to TRBJ1-4; 7 bases agree with TRBD1. Sequenced sample: blood buffy coat. The CDR3 is CSAVRQGFRSNEKLFF. Partial CDR3 DNA: TGCAGTGCTGTGAGACAGGGTTTTAGGTCTAATGAAAAA.